Below are 30 T cell receptor beta chains sequenced from a single sample in a study of cytomegalovirus exposure and HLA in healthy donors. This PCR relied on a set of 60 Vbeta primers and 13 Jbeta primers. The protocol was immunoSEQ multiplex PCR, while the TCRdb copy is restricted to in-frame clones and leaves out a portion. The table has fewer than 150,000 clones, roughly 70% seen once. Material for sequencing was PBMCs. The receptor set was obtained from a middle-aged man in good health and CMV-seronegative.

This chain links TRBV7-9 with TRBJ2-7; 9 bases are shared with TRBD2. This CDR3 has 16 amino acids. CDR1 is SEHNR, CDR2 FQNEAQ, per germline (reference sequence). Trimming removed 3 bases from V and 1 base from J; junction bases left unmatched: 7. The CDR3 nucleotides read TGTGCCAGCAGCTTCCCGAGCGGGAGGCCTTCCTACGAGCAGTACTTC. Protein product: CASSFPSGRPSYEQYF.

The chain has TRBV29-1 and TRBJ2-7, with 11 bases lining up with TRBD2. CDR3 length: 15 amino acids. V lost 3 bases to trimming and J lost 7 bases; unmatched junction nucleotides: 11. CDR1 SQVTM and CDR2 ANQGSEA come from the germline V gene. CDR3 amino acids: CSVDRGSGRAGEQYF. In DNA, the CDR3 is TGCAGCGTTGATAGAGGTAGCGGGAGGGCCGGGGAGCAGTACTTC.

The chain couples TRBV25-1 to TRBJ2-7; 7 nucleotides agree with TRBD1. From germline, CDR1 is MGHDK and CDR2 SYGVNS. Trimming at V came to 6 bases and at J to 3 bases, leaving 17 bases not matched to a gene. This CDR3 contains 17 residues. This CDR3 reads CASRGADKGGVFYEQYF. CDR3 sequence (DNA): TGTGCCAGCAGGGGAGCCGACAAAGGGGGCGTATTCTACGAGCAGTACTTC.

This chain uses TRBV27 with TRBJ1-4, with 10 nucleotides matching TRBD1. With 5 bases clipped from V and 8 bases from J, the junction kept 5 bases outside the gene matches. This CDR3 region has 14 residues. Germline V lookup: CDR1 MNHEY, CDR2 SMNVEV (reference sequence). The CDR3 nucleotides read TGTGCCAGCAGTCTCGACAGGGGGCGGGAAAAACTGTTTTTT. Its protein is CASSLDRGREKLFF.

This rearrangement joins TRBV14 to TRBJ2-3; 9 bases agree with TRBD2. This CDR3 spans 15 amino acids. V lost 1 base and J lost 3; bases outside the gene matches: 2. The germline CDR1 and CDR2 sequences are SGHDN and FVKESK. The CDR3: CASSQGLAETDTQYF. CDR3 in DNA: TGTGCCAGCAGCCAAGGACTAGCGGAGACAGATACGCAGTATTTT.

The chain uses TRBV7-9 and TRBJ2-1; 9 nucleotides align to TRBD2. Germline V gene sequence: CDR1 SEHNR, CDR2 FQNEAQ (reference sequence). V was pared by 6 bases and J by 8 bases, with 11 bases of the junction left unmatched. CDR3 length: 15 amino acids. The DNA of the CDR3 is TGTGCCAGCAGTCTCGGTAGCGGGACTAGCTATGAGCAGTTCTTC. Amino acids: CASSLGSGTSYEQFF.

In regard to this clone: One end of the junction does not line up with germline, which may come from a read error. The V call is TRBV7-2, the J call TRBJ2-3; no clear D. CDR1 and CDR2 from the germline V gene are SGHTA and FQGNSA. This CDR3 comprises 14 residues. CDR3 protein: CASSLWASRDTQYF. CDR3 bases: TGTGCCAGCAGCTTATGGGCCAGCAGAGATACGCAGTATTTT.

The J gene is TRBJ2-2, the V gene TRBV7-2; 10 bases align to TRBD2. The V gene's germline CDR1 is SGHTA and CDR2 FQGNSA. There are 16 residues in the CDR3. V gave up 5 bases and J gave up 5 bases; unmatched junction bases: 8. The CDR3: CASSPQPGLATGELFF. CDR3 sequence (DNA): TGTGCCAGCAGCCCCCAACCGGGACTAGCGACCGGGGAGCTGTTTTTT.

The V call is TRBV11-2, the J call TRBJ1-4; D is uncertain. CDR1 and CDR2 (germline): SGHAT, FQNNGV. V was shortened by 0 bases and J by 5 bases, with 10 bases between the two germline ends. The CDR3 runs 15 residues. CDR3 nucleotide sequence: TGTGCCAGCAGCTTAGAGGGCAGCCCAAATGAAAAACTGTTTTTT. It codes for CASSLEGSPNEKLFF.

This sequence joins TRBV6-5 and TRBJ2-7, with TRBD1 identical over 10 bases. The germline V gene encodes CDR1 MNHEY and CDR2 SVGAGI. This CDR3 comprises 14 residues. The V gene end was trimmed by 6 bases and the J gene end by 3 bases; junction bases not matched to a gene: 5. The CDR3: CASSAGQGVYEQYF. CDR3 DNA: TGTGCCAGCAGCGCCGGACAGGGGGTCTACGAGCAGTACTTC.

The chain joins TRBV21-1 to TRBJ1-2; the D call in the table, TRBD1, was not verified against the DNA. TRBV21-1 is a recognized pseudogene. CDR3 length equals 17 residues. CDR3 nucleotides: TGTGCCAGCAGCACCTGTTGGGACAGGGAAGTTAACTATGGCTACACCTTC. Translating gives CASSTCWDREVNYGYTF.

V usage is TRBV27 and J usage is TRBJ2-7; weak D call: TRBD1 (6 bases). Trimming shortened V by 3 bases and J by 2 bases, and 11 bases separated the two germline ends. Germline loops: CDR1 MNHEY, CDR2 SMNVEV (reference sequence). This CDR3 is 14 amino acids long. Written as DNA, the CDR3 is TGTGCCAGCAGTTTCAACCAGGGGACCTACGAGCAGTACTTC. Translated, it gives CASSFNQGTYEQYF.

This clone was counted between two and nine times. The chain couples TRBV10-2 to TRBJ1-1, with TRBD1 matching 8 bases. The CDR3 sequence is 13 residues long. Germline V CDR1 and CDR2: WSHSY, SAAADI. V shed 6 bases and J 8 bases; nucleotides not matched to a gene: 8. In nucleotides, the CDR3 is TGCGCCAGCAGCGGACAGGGTTTTGGGGAAGCTTTCTTT. This gives the protein CASSGQGFGEAFF.

This clone has only one observation. The chain employs TRBV19 and TRBJ1-4; a weak D match, TRBD1 (5 bases). CDR1 is LNHDA, CDR2 SQIVND, per germline (reference sequence). The CDR3 totals 14 residues. Trimming took 6 bases from V and 0 from J, leaving 8 bases between them. The CDR3: CASSQGATNEKLFF. The CDR3 DNA follows: TGTGCCAGTAGCCAGGGTGCAACTAATGAAAAACTGTTTTTT. Full variable domain (missing parts from reference TRBV19 and TRBJ1-4): DGGITQSPKYLFRKEGQNVTLSCEQNLNHDAMYWYRQDPGQGLRLIYYSQIVNDFQKGDIAEGYSVSREKKESFPLTVTSAQKNPTAFYLCASSQGATNEKLFFGSGTQLSVL.

This chain joins TRBV2 and TRBJ1-2, with TRBD1 matching 8 bases. This CDR3 region has 15 residues. Germline CDR1 SNHLY, CDR2 FYNNEI. V lost 6 bases, J lost 3 bases, and 9 bases stayed unmatched. The CDR3 region is CASSLYSTGDYGYTF. The CDR3 coding sequence is TGTGCCAGCAGCCTCTATTCGACAGGGGACTATGGCTACACCTTC.

CDR3 sequence (DNA): TGTGCCAGCAGCTTCGGGACTAGCTCCTACGAGCAGTACTTC. Residues: CASSFGTSSYEQYF. The genes are TRBV5-4 and TRBJ2-7; TRBD2 aligns across 8 bases. Unmatched junction bases numbered 1, after V lost 2 bases and J lost 0 bases. The CDR3 is 14 residues long. The germline V gene encodes CDR1 SGHNT and CDR2 YYREEE (reference sequence).

The rearrangement joins TRBV7-9 to TRBJ1-1; maybe TRBD1 (6 bases). CDR1 and CDR2 from the germline V gene are SEHNR and FQNEAQ (reference sequence). The length of the CDR3 is 15 residues. V was shortened by 5 bases and J by 1 base, with 14 bases between the two germline ends. The CDR3 sequence is CASSPGVGQNTEAFF. DNA for the CDR3: TGTGCCAGCAGCCCAGGGGTAGGCCAGAACACTGAAGCTTTCTTT.

The V and J genes are TRBV19 and TRBJ2-1; TRBD1 agrees at 10 bases. Germline loops: CDR1 LNHDA, CDR2 SQIVND (reference sequence). With 8 bases clipped from V and 4 bases from J, the junction kept 2 bases outside the gene matches. The CDR3 runs to 13 residues. The CDR3 nucleotides are TGTGCCAGTTCGGGACAGGGGTACAATGAGCAGTTCTTC. It yields the protein CASSGQGYNEQFF.

This chain joins TRBV2 and TRBJ2-7; possibly TRBD1 for D (5 bases). The CDR3 runs 15 residues. Trimming stripped 0 bases from V and 1 base from J, with 10 bases between. Germline V gives CDR1 SNHLY, CDR2 FYNNEI. The CDR3 region has the DNA TGTGCCAGCAGTGAAGCCCCGCAGGGATCCTACGAGCAGTACTTC. The encoded protein is CASSEAPQGSYEQYF.

The chain joins TRBV5-4 to TRBJ1-1, with D unresolved. The V gene's germline CDR1 is SGHNT and CDR2 YYREEE (reference sequence). V gave up 4 bases and J gave up 4 bases, with 20 bases separating them. This CDR3 has 16 residues. The CDR3 sequence is CASSPHGVGRATEAFF. For the CDR3, the DNA is TGTGCCAGCAGCCCCCATGGAGTTGGGAGGGCCACTGAAGCTTTCTTT.

The gene calls are TRBV30 and TRBJ1-4; TRBD1 matches at 8 bases. Germline V gene data show CDR1 as GTSNPN and CDR2 as SVGIG (reference sequence). CDR3 size: 13 residues. Losses at the gene ends were 4 bases for V and 6 bases for J; bases not matched to a gene: 4. The DNA of the CDR3 is TGTGCCTGGAATCAGGGGGCGTATGAAAAACTGTTTTTT. Encoded protein: CAWNQGAYEKLFF.

The V and J genes are TRBV27 and TRBJ2-5; no clear D gene. Germline CDR1 reads MNHEY; CDR2 reads SMNVEV (reference sequence). CDR3 length: 16 amino acids. The V end was cut by 3 bases, the J end by 1 base, with 15 bases between. The CDR3 is CASSLRGTAIQETQYF. Here the CDR3 DNA reads TGTGCCAGCAGTTTGCGCGGAACGGCCATCCAAGAGACCCAGTACTTC.

The V call is TRBV7-3, the J call TRBJ2-1; 10 nucleotides align to TRBD2. CDR1 is SGHTA, CDR2 FQGTGA, per germline. V shed 5 bases, J shed 10 bases, and the junction held 14 bases outside the gene matches. The CDR3 sequence is 16 residues long. The CDR3 protein is CASSPKAGGISREQFF. CDR3 bases: TGTGCCAGCAGCCCGAAAGCGGGGGGGATTTCGAGGGAGCAGTTCTTC.

There are many counts of this clone. This rearrangement joins TRBV7-9 to TRBJ2-7; D is uncertain. V was trimmed by 5 bases and J by 7 bases, leaving 9 bases between them. CDR3 size: 11 residues. CDR1 and CDR2 from the germline V gene are SEHNR and FQNEAQ (reference sequence). The CDR3 region is CASSHGREQYF. The CDR3 DNA sequence: TGTGCCAGCAGCCACGGCAGGGAGCAGTACTTC.

The chain recombines TRBV5-1 with TRBJ2-3; D is possibly TRBD2 (6 bases). Trimming shortened V by 1 base and J by 3 bases, and 12 bases separated the two germline ends. The CDR3 sequence is 15 residues long. CDR1 is SGHRS and CDR2 is YFSETQ in the germline V gene. The CDR3 reads CASSLLASGTDTQYF. The CDR3 DNA reads TGCGCCAGCAGCTTGTTGGCGAGCGGGACAGATACGCAGTATTTT.

The gene calls are TRBV10-3 and TRBJ2-5; 9 bases are a match to TRBD2. The CDR3 runs to 18 residues. Looked up from germline, CDR1 is ENHRY and CDR2 is SYGVKD. V gave up 4 bases and J gave up 4 bases; unmatched junction bases: 16. The CDR3 nucleotides are TGTGCCATCAGTGGTGGCGGAGGCGGGGGGGCCGTCGTAGAGACCCAGTACTTC. Residues: CAISGGGGGGAVVETQYF.

J is TRBJ2-7 and V is TRBV6-5; tentatively, D is TRBD2 (6 bases). The length of the CDR3 is 14 residues. V shed 5 bases and J shed 1 base, with 12 bases lying between them. CDR1 MNHEY and CDR2 SVGAGI come from the germline V gene. CDR3 protein: CASSKPAGSYEQYF. Written as DNA, the CDR3 is TGTGCCAGCAGTAAACCAGCGGGTTCCTACGAGCAGTACTTC.

The rearrangement joins TRBV2 to TRBJ2-5; TRBD2 matches at 8 bases. This CDR3 region has 13 residues. Germline V gives CDR1 SNHLY, CDR2 FYNNEI. Losses at the gene ends were 6 bases for V and 5 bases for J; bases not matched to a gene: 5. The CDR3 sequence is CASRAGVGETQYF. Here the CDR3 DNA reads TGTGCCAGCAGAGCGGGAGTGGGGGAGACCCAGTACTTC. Together with reference TRBV2 and TRBJ2-5, the CDR3 gives the full variable domain: EPEVTQTPSHQVTQMGQEVILRCVPISNHLYFYWYRQILGQKVEFLVSFYNNEISEKSEIFDDQFSVERPDGSNFTLKIRSTKLEDSAMYFCASRAGVGETQYFGPGTRLLVL.

The chain uses TRBV6-5 and TRBJ1-4; TRBD1 is a possible D gene (5 bases). The CDR3 loop spans 12 amino acids. The V gene lost 0 bases and the J gene lost 10 bases, with 6 bases spanning the gap. Per germline, CDR1 MNHEY and CDR2 SVGAGI. The DNA for the CDR3 is TGTGCCAGCAGTTACTCGGGGGGAAAACTGTTTTTT. Translating it yields CASSYSGGKLFF.

A few counts support this clone. The chain couples TRBV18 to TRBJ2-7; the match to TRBD1 covers 7 bases. V was clipped by 0 bases and J by 5 bases; unmatched bases: 16. Per the germline V gene, CDR1 is KGHSH and CDR2 is LQKENI. This CDR3 comprises 18 residues. The CDR3: CASSPPVILQGNFHEQYF. CDR3 nucleotides: TGTGCCAGCTCACCACCGGTTATTCTACAGGGGAATTTCCACGAGCAGTACTTC.